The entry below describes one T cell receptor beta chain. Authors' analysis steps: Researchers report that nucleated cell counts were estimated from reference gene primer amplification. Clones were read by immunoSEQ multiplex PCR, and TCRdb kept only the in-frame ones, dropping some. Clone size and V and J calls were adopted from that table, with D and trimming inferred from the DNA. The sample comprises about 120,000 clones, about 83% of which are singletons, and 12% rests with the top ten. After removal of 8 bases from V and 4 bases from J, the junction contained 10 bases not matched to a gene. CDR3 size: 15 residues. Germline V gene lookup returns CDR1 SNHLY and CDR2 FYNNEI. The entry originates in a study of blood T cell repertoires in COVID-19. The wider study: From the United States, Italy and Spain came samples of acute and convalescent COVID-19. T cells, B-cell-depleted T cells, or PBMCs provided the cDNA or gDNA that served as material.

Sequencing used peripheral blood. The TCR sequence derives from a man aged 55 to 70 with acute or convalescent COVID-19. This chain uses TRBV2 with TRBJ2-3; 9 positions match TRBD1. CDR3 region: CASSRGTGSSDTQYF. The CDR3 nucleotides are TGTGCCAGCTCAAGGGGGACAGGGTCCTCAGATACGCAGTATTTT.